This T cell receptor beta chain was documented in a study of somatic mutations in cytotoxic T cells in rheumatoid arthritis. CDR3 length: 17 residues. Germline V gene data show CDR1 as MNHEY and CDR2 as SMNVEV (reference sequence). V lost 4 bases and J 2 bases, leaving 19 bases between the germline ends. TCRdb's table, derived via immunoSEQ multiplex PCR, lists solely in-frame clones and lacks some. The data hold about 7,100 clones, with around 80% observed a single time. The TCR was taken from an adult with rheumatoid arthritis. The sample comprised CD8+ T cells sorted from blood. V gene TRBV27 combines with J gene TRBJ2-3; tentative D call: TRBD1 (6 bases). The CDR3 protein is CASSSYTQQGITDTQYF. The CDR3 DNA follows: TGTGCCAGCAGTTCATACACCCAACAGGGAATCACAGATACGCAGTATTTT.